This T cell receptor beta chain was documented in a study of OX40 agonist ivuxolimab in advanced cancers. Sequencing was performed with immunoSEQ multiplex PCR; in TCRdb, only in-frame clones are kept and a portion is missing. The table lists around 39,000 clones, around 82% of them singletons, with under 2% in the top ten. This clone has just a few counts. Germline CDR1 is SGHNT and CDR2 is YENEEA. Trimming cost V 3 bases and J 0 bases, with 5 bases left between them. The CDR3 sequence is 13 residues long. The sample here was CD4+ or CD8+ T cells sorted from blood, taken in a trial of the OX40 agonist ivuxolimab. This rearrangement joins TRBV11-3 to TRBJ2-5; no clear D gene. The clonotype originates from an adult with an advanced solid tumor such as melanoma, head and neck, liver or kidney cancer. CDR3 region: CASSLVYQETQYF. The CDR3 bases are TGTGCCAGCAGCTTGGTGTACCAAGAGACCCAGTACTTC.